This TCR beta chain was profiled in a study of radiotherapy plus CTLA-4 blockade in lung cancer. About the research overall: With approximately 33% of patients having disease control, objective responses were seen in approximately 19%. Findings of the study overall: Early clone dynamics of blood T cells, plus interferon-beta, reportedly predicted response best. Once radiotherapy plus ipilimumab had been given, TCR clones derived from tumor expanded in blood.

Sequencing was performed with immunoSEQ multiplex PCR; in TCRdb, only in-frame clones are kept and a portion is missing. The table records fewer than 100,000 clones, about four fifths of them present only once. With respect to this clone: Its antigen is not known.

The germline V gene has CDR1 ENHRY and CDR2 SYGVKD. Germline trimming cut 4 bases from V and 2 bases from J; bases unmatched to any gene: 7. This CDR3 has 15 residues. The rearrangement links TRBV10-3 to TRBJ1-2, with 7 bases identical to TRBD1. The sequencing here drew on peripheral blood, taken from a patient treated with radiotherapy plus ipilimumab. The sequence was obtained from a human donor with non-small cell lung cancer whose response to radiotherapy plus ipilimumab could not be evaluated. Some clones in this sample may be carry-over from other donors' samples. CDR3 bases: TGTGCCATCAGTGGCCAGGGGGTCCCAAACTATGGCTACACCTTC. Protein sequence: CAISGQGVPNYGYTF.